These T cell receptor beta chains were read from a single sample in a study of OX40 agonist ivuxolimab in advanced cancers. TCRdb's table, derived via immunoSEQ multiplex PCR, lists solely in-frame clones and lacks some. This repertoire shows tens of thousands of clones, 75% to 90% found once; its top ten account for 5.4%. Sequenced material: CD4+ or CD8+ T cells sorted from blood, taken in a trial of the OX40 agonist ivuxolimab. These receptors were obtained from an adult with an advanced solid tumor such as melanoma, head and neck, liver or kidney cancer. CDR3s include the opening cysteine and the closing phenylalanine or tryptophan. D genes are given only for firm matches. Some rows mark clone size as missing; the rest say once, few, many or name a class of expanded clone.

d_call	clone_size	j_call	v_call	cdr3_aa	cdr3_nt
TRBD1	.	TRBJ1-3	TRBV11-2	CASSRDRGNINGNTIYF	TGTGCCAGCAGCCGGGACAGGGGAAATATTAATGGAAACACCATATATTTT
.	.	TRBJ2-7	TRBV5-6	CASSGADRSYEQYF	TGTGCCAGCAGCGGGGCGGACAGATCCTATGAGCAGTACTTC
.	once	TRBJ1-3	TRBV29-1	CSVEGDGHSGNTIYF	TGCAGCGTTGAGGGGGACGGACACTCTGGAAACACCATATATTTT
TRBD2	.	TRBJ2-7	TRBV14	CASSLEGLAGYEQYF	TGTGCCAGCAGCCTTGAGGGACTAGCGGGCTACGAGCAGTACTTC
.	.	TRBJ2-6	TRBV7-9	CASSFSSGAASGANVLTF	TGTGCCAGCAGCTTCAGTTCGGGGGCTGCTTCTGGGGCCAACGTCCTGACTTTC
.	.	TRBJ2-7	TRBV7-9	CASSSISSSYEQYF	TGTGCCAGCAGCTCCATTAGTAGCTCCTACGAGCAGTACTTC
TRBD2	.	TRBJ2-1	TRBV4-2	CASSPSGRGGNEQFF	TGTGCCAGCAGCCCTAGCGGGAGGGGAGGGAATGAGCAGTTCTTC
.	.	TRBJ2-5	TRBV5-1	CASSLGAIQETQYF	TGCGCCAGCAGCTTGGGGGCAATCCAAGAGACCCAGTACTTC
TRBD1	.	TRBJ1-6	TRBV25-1	CASSAPTGGNSPLHF	TGTGCCAGCAGTGCACCGACAGGGGGGAATTCACCCCTCCACTTT
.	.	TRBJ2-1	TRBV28	CASSINNEQFF	TGTGCCAGCAGTATAAACAATGAGCAGTTCTTC
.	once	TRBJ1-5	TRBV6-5	CASRRRTASNQPQHF	TGTGCCAGCAGGCGACGGACAGCTAGCAATCAGCCCCAGCATTTT
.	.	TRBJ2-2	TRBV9	CASSPTPVSNTGELFF	TGTGCCAGCAGCCCGACACCGGTATCTAACACCGGGGAGCTGTTTTTT
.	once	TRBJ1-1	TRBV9	CASSVTGNTEAFF	TGTGCCAGCAGCGTCACAGGGAACACTGAAGCTTTCTTT
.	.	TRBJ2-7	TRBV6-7	CAPPEREPHEQYF	TGTGCCCCGCCTGAACGGGAGCCCCACGAGCAGTACTTC
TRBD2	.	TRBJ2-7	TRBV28	CASSREAGGREYF	TGTGCCAGCAGTCGGGAGGCGGGGGGGAGGGAGTACTTC
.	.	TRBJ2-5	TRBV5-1	CASSSGGGSETQYF	TGCGCCAGCAGCTCGGGTGGAGGGTCAGAGACCCAGTACTTC
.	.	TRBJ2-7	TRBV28	CASSFSRGSYEQYF	TGTGCCAGCAGTTTTTCTAGGGGTTCCTACGAGCAGTACTTC
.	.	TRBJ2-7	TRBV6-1	CASSRADLFYEQYF	TGTGCCAGCAGTCGAGCAGACCTTTTCTACGAGCAGTACTTC
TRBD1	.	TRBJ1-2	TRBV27	CASRSRDRPYGYTF	TGTGCCAGCAGGTCCCGGGACAGGCCGTATGGCTACACCTTC
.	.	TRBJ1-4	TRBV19	CASTENEKLFF	TGTGCCAGTACTGAAAATGAAAAACTGTTTTTT
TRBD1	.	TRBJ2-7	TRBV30	CAWSSGTGYEQYF	TGTGCCTGGAGTTCTGGGACAGGCTACGAGCAGTACTTC
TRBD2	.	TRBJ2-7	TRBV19	CATSGRTEQYF	TGTGCCACCAGCGGGAGGACCGAGCAGTACTTC
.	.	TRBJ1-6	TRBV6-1	CASSVDLNSPLHF	TGTGCCAGCAGCGTGGACCTTAATTCACCCCTCCACTTT
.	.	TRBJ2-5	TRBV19	CASSIQGGVETQYF	TGTGCCAGTAGTATCCAGGGAGGAGTAGAGACCCAGTACTTC
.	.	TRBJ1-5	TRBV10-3	CAISDRGDNQPQHF	TGTGCCATCAGTGATCGGGGAGACAATCAGCCCCAGCATTTT
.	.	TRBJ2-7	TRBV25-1	CASSEYNVGYEQYF	TGTGCCAGCAGTGAATATAATGTCGGATACGAGCAGTACTTC
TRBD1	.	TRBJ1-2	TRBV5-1	CASSLTGGPFSNYGYTF	TGCGCCAGCAGCCTCACAGGGGGCCCCTTTAGCAACTATGGCTACACCTTC
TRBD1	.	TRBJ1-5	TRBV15	CATSRGGTGGGQPQHF	TGTGCCACCAGCAGGGGGGGGACAGGGGGCGGTCAGCCCCAGCATTTT
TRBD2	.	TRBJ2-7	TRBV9	CASSVGLAGIYEQYF	TGTGCCAGCAGCGTAGGACTAGCGGGAATCTACGAGCAGTACTTC
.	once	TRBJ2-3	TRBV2	CASSEGPGGGDTQYF	TGTGCCAGCAGTGAAGGGCCAGGGGGAGGAGATACGCAGTATTTT
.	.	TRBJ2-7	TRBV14	CASSRTWGSYEQYF	TGTGCCAGCAGCCGAACATGGGGCTCCTACGAGCAGTACTTC
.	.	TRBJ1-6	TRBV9	CASMRGDNSPLHF	TGTGCCAGCATGAGAGGAGATAATTCACCCCTCCACTTT
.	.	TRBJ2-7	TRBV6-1	CASSGSGGKAYEQYF	TGTGCCAGCAGTGGGAGTGGCGGGAAGGCCTACGAGCAGTACTTC
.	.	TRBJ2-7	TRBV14	CASSLQVIGALGEQYF	TGTGCCAGCAGCCTTCAAGTGATTGGCGCCTTGGGCGAGCAGTACTTC
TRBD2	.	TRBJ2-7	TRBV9	CASSVEAAGSSYEQYF	TGTGCCAGCAGCGTAGAGGCAGCGGGGAGCTCCTACGAGCAGTACTTC
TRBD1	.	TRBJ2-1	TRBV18	CASSSRTGARYNEQFF	TGTGCCAGCTCATCGCGGACAGGAGCCAGATACAATGAGCAGTTCTTC
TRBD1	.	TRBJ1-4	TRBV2	CASSEEGAMDEKLFF	TGTGCCAGCAGTGAAGAGGGGGCTATGGATGAAAAACTGTTTTTT
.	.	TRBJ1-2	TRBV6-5	CASSYSGGYGYTF	TGTGCCAGCAGTTACTCGGGGGGCTATGGCTACACCTTC
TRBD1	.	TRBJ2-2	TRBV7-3	CASSRGQGTNTGELFF	TGTGCCAGCAGCCGGGGACAGGGAACGAACACCGGGGAGCTGTTTTTT
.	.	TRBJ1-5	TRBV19	CASSRRQNNQPQHF	TGTGCCAGTAGCCGTCGGCAGAACAATCAGCCCCAGCATTTT
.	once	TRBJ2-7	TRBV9	CASSVGAGGEQYF	TGTGCCAGCAGCGTAGGGGCAGGAGGGGAGCAGTACTTC
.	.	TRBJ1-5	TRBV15	CATSRDIRVNNQPQHF	TGTGCCACCAGCAGAGATATAAGGGTAAACAATCAGCCCCAGCATTTT
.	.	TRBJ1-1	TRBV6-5	CASSEGRLNTEAFF	TGTGCCAGCAGTGAGGGACGGTTGAACACTGAAGCTTTCTTT
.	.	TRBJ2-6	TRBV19	CASSSNFRGPVAGANVLTF	TGTGCCAGTAGTTCCAACTTCAGGGGTCCCGTGGCCGGGGCCAACGTCCTGACTTTC
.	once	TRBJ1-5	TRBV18	CASSPGSNQPQHF	TGTGCCAGCTCACCGGGCAGTAATCAGCCCCAGCATTTT
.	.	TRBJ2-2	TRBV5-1	CASSLVEVGTGELFF	TGCGCCAGCAGCTTGGTTGAGGTCGGAACCGGGGAGCTGTTTTTT
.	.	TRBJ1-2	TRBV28	CASSDLVNYGYTF	TGTGCCAGCAGCGACCTAGTAAACTATGGCTACACCTTC
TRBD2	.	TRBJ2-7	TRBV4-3	CASSLGGGEEQYF	TGCGCCAGCAGCTTGGGGGGAGGGGAAGAGCAGTACTTC
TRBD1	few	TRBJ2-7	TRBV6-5	CASRAGTGDYEQYF	TGTGCCAGCAGAGCCGGGACAGGGGACTACGAGCAGTACTTC
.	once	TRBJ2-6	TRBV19	CASNLGHPVSYLTF	TGTGCCAGTAACCTGGGACACCCCGTCTCTTACCTGACTTTC
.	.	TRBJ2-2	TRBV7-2	CASSLRYTGELFF	TGTGCCAGCAGCTTGAGATACACCGGGGAGCTGTTTTTT
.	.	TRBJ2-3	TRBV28	CASSSTGRRDTQYF	TGTGCCAGCAGTTCCACAGGGCGGCGGGATACGCAGTATTTT